The entry below describes one T cell receptor (beta chain). The antigen it recognizes is unknown. No quality values exist for individual bases; no much larger clone is one base distant. Taken with the paper, the label for time point translates to: baseline before first vaccination. The vaccinee samples were drawn from two UK trials, COV001 and COV002, one of which was a single-blind randomized controlled phase 2/3 trial testing AZD1222 (ChAdOx1 nCoV-19) in healthy adults. For TCRbeta chain sequencing, PBMC samples from trial participants were taken at day 0 and at day 28 after the second dose. The CDR3 spans 16 residues, from the cysteine through the phenylalanine. Solely the CDR3 DNA is kept, with 48 bases framed from the first base. The data were obtained in a study of T cell responses to AZD1222 COVID-19 vaccine (dated by TCRdb to about 2021). Describing the broader study: AZD1222 recipients whose second dose came at about 4 weeks and those whose second dose came at about 12 weeks were combined into one group, since spike-specific TCR depth and breadth did not differ between the two schedules. A total of 233 trial participants underwent TCR sequencing, of whom approximately 200 had received two doses of AZD1222 and roughly 26 had received two doses of the MenACWY control vaccine. Trial participants were enrolled by age into subgroups of 18-55, 56-69 and 70-plus years, and around 150, 28 and 57 TCR-sequenced participants, respectively, were included in these subgroups. Beyond this particular receptor, the publication reports: In the small 56-69-year group, the increase in depth fell short of significance, most likely because of low power. Reportedly, close to half of the unique spike-specific TCRs recognized epitopes lying outside the regions that are mutated in the B.1.351 and B.1.1.7 variants. Because no samples from the day 14 peak response were available, repertoires could be characterized only after the peak T cell response. Most participants were white British and females outnumbered males, and the authors suggested that clonal diversity may have been underestimated. The whole spike protein was spanned by vaccine-associated CD4 TCRs, and dominant responses were seen in regions 160-218 and 743-854. A significant rise in spike-specific TCR breadth and depth was observed after two AZD1222 doses relative to day 0 and relative to MenACWY recipients. Conclusions about previously exposed vaccinees were limited because only six or seven AZD1222 recipients were SARS-CoV-2 seropositive at baseline.

The CDR3 regions of human TCRbeta chains were analyzed by immunosequencing. The original pipeline was this. Repertoire TCRs were checked for matches against a reference library of SARS-CoV-2-specific TCRs that had been generated using the MIRA antigen-specificity platform. Breadth was defined as the fraction of unique TCRs that were SARS-CoV-2-associated. Depth was defined as the fraction of total T cells that were SARS-CoV-2-associated. Each spike-specific TCR was assigned to its reactive spike region and to a CD4 or CD8 class using the MIRA data. Log10-transformed breadth and depth values were compared by one-way ANOVA with Sidak's multiple comparisons tests. Held by TCRdb, this immuneACCESS table contains in-frame sequences only and omits some clones. Under half of the omission traces to an unresolved V gene where checked; the cause of the rest is unknown. The D gene and trimming were derived from the DNA, and the V and J assignments and clone size from that table. This sample is represented by about 160,000 clones; about 89% of them were singletons. Of the sample, 1.9% is held by the ten largest clones.

Here the sequenced sample was peripheral blood, taken on day 0 of AZD1222 vaccination. The source of this sequence is an adult in good health. The sequence is built from TRBV21-1 and TRBJ1-2; no DNA check was done on the table's D call, TRBD1. TRBV21-1 is designated a pseudogene. The CDR3 in this case is CASSIKGDREGDGYTF. The DNA sequence is given as TGTGCCAGCAGCATAAAAGGGGACAGGGAGGGGGATGGCTACACCTTC.